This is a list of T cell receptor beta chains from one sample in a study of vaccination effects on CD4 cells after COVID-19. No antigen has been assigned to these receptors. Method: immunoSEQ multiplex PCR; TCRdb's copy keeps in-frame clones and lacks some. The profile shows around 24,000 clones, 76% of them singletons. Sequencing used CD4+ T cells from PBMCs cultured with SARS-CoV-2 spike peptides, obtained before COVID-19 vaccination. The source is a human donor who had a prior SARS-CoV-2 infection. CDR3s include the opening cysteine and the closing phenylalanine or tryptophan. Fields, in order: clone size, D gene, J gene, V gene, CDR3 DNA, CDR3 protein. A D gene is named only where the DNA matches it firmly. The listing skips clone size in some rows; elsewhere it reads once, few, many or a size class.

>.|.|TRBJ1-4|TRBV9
TGTGCCAGCAGCTTAAGGGACGGTGGAAAACTGTTTTTT
CASSLRDGGKLFF
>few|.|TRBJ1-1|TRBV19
TGTGCCAGTAGTATGCCTTCGCGGGGCACTGAAGCTTTCTTT
CASSMPSRGTEAFF
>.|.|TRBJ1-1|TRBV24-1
TGTGCCACCAGAGACGGACAGCCGAACACTGAAGCTTTCTTT
CATRDGQPNTEAFF
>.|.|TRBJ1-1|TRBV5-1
TGCGCCAGCAGGCCAGCCAGGGTGGACACTGAAGCTTTCTTT
CASRPARVDTEAFF
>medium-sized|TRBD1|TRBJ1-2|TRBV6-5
TGTGCCAGCAGTTTGACAGGGGGGGGGATCTATGGCTACACCTTC
CASSLTGGGIYGYTF
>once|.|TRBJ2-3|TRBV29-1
TGCAGCCAGAGCGGAACTTCGGGCACAGATACGCAGTATTTT
CSQSGTSGTDTQYF
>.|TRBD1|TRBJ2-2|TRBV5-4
TGTGCCAGCAGCCAAGGACAGGTGGGCACCGGGGAGCTGTTTTTT
CASSQGQVGTGELFF
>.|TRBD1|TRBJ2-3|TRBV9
TGTGCCAGCAGCGCAACCCCTGAGACAGGGTTAGAAACAGATACGCAGTATTTT
CASSATPETGLETDTQYF
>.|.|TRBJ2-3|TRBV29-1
TGCAGCGTTGGTTTCTCTACGTCAGATACGCAGTATTTT
CSVGFSTSDTQYF
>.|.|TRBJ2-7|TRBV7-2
TGTGCCAGCAGCTTCTCCTACGAGCAGTACTTC
CASSFSYEQYF
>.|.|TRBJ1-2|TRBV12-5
TGTGCTAGTGGTTTGCGGGAACCCTATGGCTACACCTTC
CASGLREPYGYTF
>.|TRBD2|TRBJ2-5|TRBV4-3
TGCGCCAGCAGCCGCAGACTAGCGGGAGGTGGGGAGACCCAGTACTTC
CASSRRLAGGGETQYF
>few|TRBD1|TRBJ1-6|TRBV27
TGTGCCAGCAGTTTACTCGCGTTTGGACAGGGGGCCCGATTTTCACCCCTCCACTTT
CASSLLAFGQGARFSPLHF
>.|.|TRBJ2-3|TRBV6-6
TGTGCCAGCAGGGGGATCCAGCTAGGCACAGATACGCAGTATTTT
CASRGIQLGTDTQYF
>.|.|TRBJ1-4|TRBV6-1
TGTGCCAGCAGTGAATCCTTTCCAACTAATGAAAAACTGTTTTTT
CASSESFPTNEKLFF
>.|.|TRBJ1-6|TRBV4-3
TGCGCCAGCAGCCAAGTGAAGGGGGACGAGGTAAATTCACCCCTCCACTTT
CASSQVKGDEVNSPLHF